A selection of T cell receptor beta chains follows, all from one sample in a study of cytotoxic CD8 clonotypes in ibrutinib-treated CLL. Some clones are missing from TCRdb's copy, which holds only in-frame ones; the method was immunoSEQ multiplex PCR. The sample has 40,000 or so clones, about 69% seen once. This sample comprised PBMCs, obtained after 24 months of ibrutinib treatment. These receptors were taken from a human donor with chronic lymphocytic leukemia. Each CDR3 is given with its conserved first and last residue. The D gene is left open where the match is weak. Where a row states a size, it is once, few, many or the class of an expanded clone; other rows omit it.

TRBD2,TRBV5-1,TRBJ2-7,-,TGCGCCAGCAGCTTGAGGTCCGGGCTAGCGGGAGACTACGAGCAGTACTTC,CASSLRSGLAGDYEQYF
-,TRBV27,TRBJ2-7,few,TGTGCCAGCAGTTTATCGCCCTCACCAGAGCAGTACTTC,CASSLSPSPEQYF
-,TRBV4-1,TRBJ1-3,-,TGCGCCAGCAGCCGGCAAATCCAGGACACCATATATTTT,CASSRQIQDTIYF
-,TRBV19,TRBJ1-1,-,TGTGCCACCAGCAGGTTGAACACTGAAGCTTTCTTT,CATSRLNTEAFF
-,TRBV30,TRBJ2-7,-,TGTGCCTGGAGCCGGGGCGGGGACGAGCAGTACTTC,CAWSRGGDEQYF
TRBD1,TRBV27,TRBJ1-1,many,TGTGCCAGCAAACGGGACAGTGCGACTAACACTGAAGCTTTCTTT,CASKRDSATNTEAFF
-,TRBV7-6,TRBJ2-5,-,TGTGCCAGCAGCTTGCTAGACAGTCAAGGGGGGACCCAGTACTTC,CASSLLDSQGGTQYF
TRBD1,TRBV6-1,TRBJ2-1,-,TGTGCCAGCAGCCGTTTCGGGACAGGTTACAATGAGCAGTTCTTC,CASSRFGTGYNEQFF
-,TRBV18,TRBJ2-1,few,TGTGCCAGCTCACCACCCGGTGGCAATGAGCAGTTCTTC,CASSPPGGNEQFF
-,TRBV5-4,TRBJ2-7,-,TGTGCCAGCAGCTTGAGGCCCGCCGCGGCCGAGCAGTACTTC,CASSLRPAAAEQYF
-,TRBV30,TRBJ2-2,-,TGTGCCTGGAGTGGGACAGCGAACACCGGGGAGCTGTTTTTT,CAWSGTANTGELFF
-,TRBV9,TRBJ1-4,-,TGTGCCAGCAGCGGACAGAATCCACAGGGACCTCGGGAAAAACTGTTTTTT,CASSGQNPQGPREKLFF
-,TRBV2,TRBJ2-1,-,TGTGCCAGCAGGGGTAGCGTTAACAATGAGCAGTTCTTC,CASRGSVNNEQFF
-,TRBV15,TRBJ2-3,-,TGTGCCACCAGCAGTCCCCGCCCTGGGGGCACAGATACGCAGTATTTT,CATSSPRPGGTDTQYF
TRBD1,TRBV14,TRBJ1-4,-,TGTGCCAGCAGCCTACCGGGACAGGGGTTTGAAAAACTGTTTTTT,CASSLPGQGFEKLFF
-,TRBV20-1,TRBJ2-5,few,TGCAGTGCTACCACAGGGAGTCCCCAGTACTTC,CSATTGSPQYF
-,TRBV10-3,TRBJ2-1,-,TGTGCCATCAGTGGGACCGTCTCCTACAATGAGCAGTTCTTC,CAISGTVSYNEQFF
-,TRBV9,TRBJ1-1,-,TGTGCCAGCAGCGTAGGGGAGAACACTGAAGCTTTCTTT,CASSVGENTEAFF
-,TRBV18,TRBJ2-2,many,TGTGCCAGCTCACCACCACGAAGCGTTGTTTACACCGGGGAGCTGTTTTTT,CASSPPRSVVYTGELFF
TRBD1,TRBV10-3,TRBJ2-2,-,TGTGCCATCAGTGGACAGGGTGGAGGGGAGCTGTTTTTT,CAISGQGGGELFF
-,TRBV11-2,TRBJ1-6,many,TGTGCCAGCAGCTTAGTTAGGGCTCTAAATAATTCACCCCTCCACTTT,CASSLVRALNNSPLHF